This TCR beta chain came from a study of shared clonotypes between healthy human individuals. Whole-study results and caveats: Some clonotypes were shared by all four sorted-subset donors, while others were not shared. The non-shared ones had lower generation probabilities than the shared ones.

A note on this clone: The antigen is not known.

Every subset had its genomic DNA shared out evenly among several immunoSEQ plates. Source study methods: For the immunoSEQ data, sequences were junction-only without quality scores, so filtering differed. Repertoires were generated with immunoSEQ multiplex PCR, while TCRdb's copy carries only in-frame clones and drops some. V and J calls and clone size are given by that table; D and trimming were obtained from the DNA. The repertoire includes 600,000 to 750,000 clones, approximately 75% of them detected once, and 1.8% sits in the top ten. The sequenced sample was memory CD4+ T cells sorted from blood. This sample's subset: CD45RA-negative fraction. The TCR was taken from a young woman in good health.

CDR3 sequence: CASTPRETGYNEQFF. In nucleotides, the CDR3 is TGTGCCAGCACCCCGCGGGAGACGGGCTATAATGAGCAGTTCTTC. The chain uses TRBV25-1 and TRBJ2-1; TRBD2 agrees at 7 bases. The CDR3 runs 15 residues. In germline, CDR1 is MGHDK, CDR2 SYGVNS. Losses at the gene ends were 7 bases for V and 7 bases for J; bases not matched to a gene: 13. The whole variable domain, remainder taken from reference TRBV25-1 and TRBJ2-1, is EADIYQTPRYLVIGTGKKITLECSQTMGHDKMYWYQQDPGMELHLIHYSYGVNSTEKGDLSSESTVSRIRTEHFPLTLESARPSHTSQYLCASTPRETGYNEQFFGPGTRLTVL.